A single sample gave rise to the 15 T cell receptor beta chains below, sequenced in a study of T-cell reconstitution after alpha-beta-depleted transplantation in children. Preparation of the TCRbeta library involved a method that used unique molecular identifiers. In TCRdb, the PCR reads were re-called with MiXCR into one record per CDR3 protein. The data show about a million distinct CDR3 sequences, 25% to 35% seen once. Sequences were derived from PBMCs, mostly from graft donor cells, sampled 360 days after TCRalphabeta/CD19-depleted stem cell transplant. These receptor sequences come from a boy in the first two years of life who had a stem cell transplant for SCID, so the T cells may come from the graft donor.

The rearrangement uses TRBV7-8 and TRBJ1-2; D remains unclear. From germline, CDR1 is SGHVS and CDR2 FQNEAQ. The CDR3 is 15 amino acids. Deletions cut 0 bases from V and 4 bases from J, with 12 bases between. The CDR3 DNA reads TGTGCCAGCAGCTTAGCGTTGGTCAAGGGCTATGGCTACACCTTC. Translation: CASSLALVKGYGYTF.

This clonotype was detected a few times. The V and J genes are TRBV4-3 and TRBJ2-2; D gene uncertain. The CDR3 is 15 residues long. V was cut by 3 bases and J by 2 bases, with 10 bases left in between. Germline CDR1 is LGHNA and CDR2 is YSLEER. CDR3 sequence: CASSHRLINTGELFF. CDR3 DNA sequence: TGCGCCAGCAGCCATCGACTCATAAACACCGGGGAGCTGTTTTTT.

This clonotype has only a few counts. The rearrangement joins TRBV5-1 to TRBJ2-3, with no clear D. CDR3 length equals 14 residues. Germline V gene data show CDR1 as SGHRS and CDR2 as YFSETQ. V was trimmed by 6 bases and J by 2 bases, leaving 13 bases between them. Written as DNA, the CDR3 is TGCGCCAGCACCCTGGACCCCCTCACAGATACGCAGTATTTT. The encoded protein is CASTLDPLTDTQYF. Together with reference TRBV5-1 and TRBJ2-3, the CDR3 gives the full variable domain: KAGVTQTPRYLIKTRGQQVTLSCSPISGHRSVSWYQQTPGQGLQFLFEYFSETQRNKGNFPGRFSGRQFSNSRSEMNVSTLELGDSALYLCASTLDPLTDTQYFGPGTRLTVL.

This clonotype was seen more than once but under ten times. The V call is TRBV27, the J call TRBJ1-1; no reliable D call. Per the germline V gene, CDR1 is MNHEY and CDR2 is SMNVEV (reference sequence). CDR3 length: 13 amino acids. V was pared by 8 bases and J by 1 base, with 11 bases between. Here the CDR3 reads CASQPPGNTEAFF. CDR3 DNA: TGTGCCAGCCAACCCCCTGGGAACACTGAAGCTTTCTTT.

The V call is TRBV6-5, the J call TRBJ2-1, with 9 bases aligning to TRBD1. V lost 5 bases, J lost 7 bases, and 9 bases stayed unmatched. The CDR3 extends over 15 amino acids. Germline V gene sequence: CDR1 MNHEY, CDR2 SVGAGI. The CDR3 DNA reads as TGTGCCAGCAGTATCATACAGGGGGCGAAGAATGAGCAGTTCTTC. Protein: CASSIIQGAKNEQFF.

In its sample, this clonotype was seen a few times. The chain joins TRBV28 to TRBJ2-3, with 13 bases lining up with TRBD2. This CDR3 spans 15 amino acids. J was trimmed by 5 bases and V by 6 bases; bases with no gene match: 5. Germline V lookup: CDR1 MDHEN, CDR2 SYDVKM. DNA for the CDR3: TGTGCCAGCAGACAACTAGCGGGGGGGCAAGATACGCAGTATTTT. This encodes CASRQLAGGQDTQYF. The full variable domain, completed using reference TRBV28 and TRBJ2-3, is DVKVTQSSRYLVKRTGEKVFLECVQDMDHENMFWYRQDPGLGLRLIYFSYDVKMKEKGDIPEGYSVSREKKERFSLILESASTNQTSMYLCASRQLAGGQDTQYFGPGTRLTVL.

This clonotype was seen a few times. The V and J genes are TRBV20-1 and TRBJ2-1; D uncertain. In germline, CDR1 is DFQATT, CDR2 SNEGSKA (reference sequence). The CDR3 runs to 13 residues. V was pared by 0 bases and J by 3 bases, with 6 bases between. CDR3 sequence reads: CSARDGFYNEQFF. The CDR3, as DNA: TGCAGTGCTAGAGACGGGTTCTACAATGAGCAGTTCTTC.

The chain recombines TRBV18 with TRBJ1-1; D unresolved. CDR3 size: 16 residues. V was trimmed by 3 bases and J by 2 bases, leaving 16 bases between them. The germline V gene encodes CDR1 KGHSH and CDR2 LQKENI. The CDR3 sequence: CASSPPSQLGNTEAFF. The CDR3 DNA reads as TGTGCCAGCTCACCTCCTTCACAGCTTGGTAACACTGAAGCTTTCTTT.

This rearrangement joins TRBV4-1 to TRBJ2-3, with D tentatively TRBD1 or TRBD2 (5 bases each). The CDR3 runs 19 residues. The V end lost 3 bases, the J end lost 6 bases, and 28 bases lay between the germline ends. Germline loops: CDR1 MGHRA, CDR2 YSYEKL. The CDR3 sequence is CASSQVGWRGTHPRDTQYF. In DNA, the CDR3 is TGCGCCAGCAGCCAGGTCGGGTGGAGAGGGACCCATCCCAGGGATACGCAGTATTTT.

The sample holds many counts of this clonotype. The rearrangement uses TRBV20-1 and TRBJ2-1; D is uncertain. Germline V gene sequence: CDR1 DFQATT, CDR2 SNEGSKA (reference sequence). V was pared by 3 bases and J by 6 bases, with 15 bases between. The CDR3 loop spans 14 amino acids. The CDR3 loop reads CSARGIGYSNEQFF. CDR3 DNA: TGCAGTGCTAGGGGGATCGGGTACAGCAATGAGCAGTTCTTC.

This sequence joins TRBV5-1 and TRBJ2-4; TRBD2 aligns across 9 bases. The CDR3 extends over 14 amino acids. Germline V gene sequence: CDR1 SGHRS, CDR2 YFSETQ. V lost 4 bases, J lost 6 bases, and 5 bases stayed unmatched. In DNA form, the CDR3 reads TGCGCCAGCAGCCCGGGACTAGCAGTAAACATTCAGTACTTC. Translation gives CASSPGLAVNIQYF. The whole variable domain, filled in from reference TRBV5-1 and TRBJ2-4, reads KAGVTQTPRYLIKTRGQQVTLSCSPISGHRSVSWYQQTPGQGLQFLFEYFSETQRNKGNFPGRFSGRQFSNSRSEMNVSTLELGDSALYLCASSPGLAVNIQYFGAGTRLSVL.

This clonotype showed up many times. This chain uses TRBV10-2 with TRBJ2-1; D is ambiguous. There are 13 residues in the CDR3. The ends were cut back, 6 bases at V and 0 bases at J, with 6 bases in the middle. Germline V CDR1 and CDR2: WSHSY, SAAADI. CDR3 residues: CASRGLSYNEQFF. CDR3 in DNA: TGCGCCAGCAGGGGCCTCTCCTACAATGAGCAGTTCTTC.

In DNA, the CDR3 is TGTGCCAGCAGCCCTAGCGGGGGAGAACTCACAGATACGCAGTATTTT. Translating gives CASSPSGGELTDTQYF. J is TRBJ2-3 and V is TRBV7-6; 10 nucleotides agree with TRBD2. The ends lost 5 bases at V and 2 bases at J; junction bases unmatched: 7. This CDR3 spans 16 amino acids. CDR1 is SGHVS, CDR2 FNYEAQ, per germline.

This clonotype appeared a few times. The rearrangement joins TRBV6-1 to TRBJ2-7; D is unclear. The CDR3 contains 13 residues. Germline V lookup: CDR1 MNHNS, CDR2 SASEGT. V was trimmed by 6 bases and J by 3 bases, leaving 12 bases between them. In DNA, the CDR3 is TGTGCCAGCAGCCTACTGGACCACTACGAGCAGTACTTC. Its translation is CASSLLDHYEQYF.

The chain couples TRBV12-3 or TRBV12-4 to TRBJ1-1, with 12 bases aligning to TRBD1. The CDR3 length is 21 residues. Trimming removed 3 bases from V and 1 base from J; junction bases left unmatched: 18. CDR3 in amino acids: CASSFTGTGGDGRAENTEAFF. CDR3 DNA: TGTGCCAGCAGTTTCACCGGGACAGGGGGCGACGGACGAGCGGAGAACACTGAAGCTTTCTTT.